This T cell receptor beta chain was sequenced for a study of graft-versus-host responses after intestinal transplantation. In the study overall: As for transplant type, recipients had multivisceral, liver-intestinal, or isolated intestinal grafts.

There are 13 residues in the CDR3. Between the trimmed V and J ends, which lost 1 base and 3 bases, there was a span of 7 bases. Germline V gene data show CDR1 as SGDLS and CDR2 as YYNGEE. Repertoires were generated with immunoSEQ multiplex PCR, while TCRdb's copy carries only in-frame clones and drops some. The table has 70,000 or so clones, 75% to 90% seen once; the top ten hold 0.39%. Regarding this clone: The antigen is not known.

This sample comprised unstimulated CD4+ T cells sorted from spleen or lymph node cells, obtained before transplant. This chain joins TRBV9 and TRBJ2-5, with TRBD1 as a possible D gene (6 bases). This receptor was obtained from a human donor who was the organ donor for an intestinal transplant. As DNA, the CDR3 is TGTGCCAGCAGCGTACGACAGGAAGAGACCCAGTACTTC. It translates to CASSVRQEETQYF.